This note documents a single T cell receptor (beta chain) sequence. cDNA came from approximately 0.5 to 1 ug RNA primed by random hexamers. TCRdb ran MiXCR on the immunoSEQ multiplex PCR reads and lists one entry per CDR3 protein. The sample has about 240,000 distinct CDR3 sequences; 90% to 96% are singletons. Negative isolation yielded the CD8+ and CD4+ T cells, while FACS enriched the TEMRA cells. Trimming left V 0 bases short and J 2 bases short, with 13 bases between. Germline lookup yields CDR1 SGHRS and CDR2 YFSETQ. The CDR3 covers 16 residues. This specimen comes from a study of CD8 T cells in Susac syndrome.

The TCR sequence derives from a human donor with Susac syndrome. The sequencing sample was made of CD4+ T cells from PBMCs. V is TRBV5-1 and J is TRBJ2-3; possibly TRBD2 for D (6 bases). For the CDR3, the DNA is TGCGCCAGCAGCTTGGACGGAGGCGGGAACACAGATACGCAGTATTTT. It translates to CASSLDGGGNTDTQYF.